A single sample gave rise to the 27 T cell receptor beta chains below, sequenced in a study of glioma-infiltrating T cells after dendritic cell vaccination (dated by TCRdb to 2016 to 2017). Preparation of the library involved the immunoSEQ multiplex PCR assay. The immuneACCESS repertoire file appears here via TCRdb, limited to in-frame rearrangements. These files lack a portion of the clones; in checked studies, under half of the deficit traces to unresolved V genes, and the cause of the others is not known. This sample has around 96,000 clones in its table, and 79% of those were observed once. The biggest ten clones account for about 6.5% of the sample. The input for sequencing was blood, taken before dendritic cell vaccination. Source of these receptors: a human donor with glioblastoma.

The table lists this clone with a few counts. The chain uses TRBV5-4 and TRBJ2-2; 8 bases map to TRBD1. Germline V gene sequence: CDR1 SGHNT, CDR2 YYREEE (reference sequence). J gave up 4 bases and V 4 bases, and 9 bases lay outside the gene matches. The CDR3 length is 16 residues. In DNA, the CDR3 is TGTGCCAGCAGCGTCCCGGGACAGGAACGCACCGGGGAGCTGTTTTTT. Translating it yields CASSVPGQERTGELFF.

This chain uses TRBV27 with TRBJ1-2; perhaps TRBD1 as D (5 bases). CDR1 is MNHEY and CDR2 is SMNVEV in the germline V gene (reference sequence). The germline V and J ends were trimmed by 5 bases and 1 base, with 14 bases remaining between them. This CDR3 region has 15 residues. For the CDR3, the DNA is TGTGCCAGCAGTCCCCCTTTCGGGGGTAACTATGGCTACACCTTC. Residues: CASSPPFGGNYGYTF.

The CDR3 bases are TGCGCCAGCAGCGAGACAGTTTCTTCTAGCACAGATACGCAGTATTTT. Protein product: CASSETVSSSTDTQYF. The chain recombines TRBV4-1 with TRBJ2-3, with D perhaps TRBD1 (5 bases). CDR1 is MGHRA, CDR2 YSYEKL, per germline. Trimming removed 5 bases from V and 0 bases from J, with 15 bases in between. This CDR3 contains 16 residues.

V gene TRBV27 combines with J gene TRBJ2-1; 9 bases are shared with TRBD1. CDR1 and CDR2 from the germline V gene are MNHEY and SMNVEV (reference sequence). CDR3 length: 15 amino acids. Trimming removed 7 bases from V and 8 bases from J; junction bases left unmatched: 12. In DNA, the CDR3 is TGTGCCAGCAACAAACCGGGACAGGGAGGCGATGAGCAGTTCTTC. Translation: CASNKPGQGGDEQFF.

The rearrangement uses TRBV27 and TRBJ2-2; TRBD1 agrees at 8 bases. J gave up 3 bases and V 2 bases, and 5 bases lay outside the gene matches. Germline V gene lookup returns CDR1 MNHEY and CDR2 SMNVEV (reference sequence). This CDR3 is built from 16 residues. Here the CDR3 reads CASSLAGTGYTGELFF. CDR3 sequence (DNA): TGTGCCAGCAGTTTAGCCGGGACAGGTTACACCGGGGAGCTGTTTTTT.

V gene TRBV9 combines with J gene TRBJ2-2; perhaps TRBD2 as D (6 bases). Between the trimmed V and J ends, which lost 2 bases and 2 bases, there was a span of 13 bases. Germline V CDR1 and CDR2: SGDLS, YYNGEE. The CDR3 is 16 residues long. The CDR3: CASSVRASVNTGELFF. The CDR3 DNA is TGTGCCAGCAGCGTGAGGGCTAGCGTTAACACCGGGGAGCTGTTTTTT.

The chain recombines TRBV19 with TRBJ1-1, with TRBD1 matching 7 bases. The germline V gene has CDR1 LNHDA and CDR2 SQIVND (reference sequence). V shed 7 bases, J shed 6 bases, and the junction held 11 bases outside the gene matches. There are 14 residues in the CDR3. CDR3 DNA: TGTGCCAGTACTCCAGGGGGAGCCTTCGCTGAAGCTTTCTTT. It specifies CASTPGGAFAEAFF.

The CDR3 bases are TGTGCCTGGAGCCCCAATCCGGGGCAGCCCCAGCATTTT. Translating it yields CAWSPNPGQPQHF. The rearrangement uses TRBV30 and TRBJ1-5; D gene unclear. Germline V gene data show CDR1 as GTSNPN and CDR2 as SVGIG (reference sequence). There are 13 residues in the CDR3. The V gene lost 3 bases and the J gene lost 7 bases, with 13 bases spanning the gap.

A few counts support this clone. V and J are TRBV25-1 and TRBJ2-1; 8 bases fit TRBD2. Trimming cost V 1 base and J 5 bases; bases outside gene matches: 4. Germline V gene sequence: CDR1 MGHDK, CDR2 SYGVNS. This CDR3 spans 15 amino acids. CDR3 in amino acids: CASSESRGGDNEQFF. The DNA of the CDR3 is TGTGCCAGCAGTGAATCCCGGGGGGGAGACAATGAGCAGTTCTTC.

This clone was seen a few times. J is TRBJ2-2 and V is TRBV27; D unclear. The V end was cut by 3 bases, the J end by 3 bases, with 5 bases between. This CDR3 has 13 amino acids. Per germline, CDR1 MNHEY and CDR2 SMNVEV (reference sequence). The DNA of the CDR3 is TGTGCCAGCAGTTTTTATTACACCGGGGAGCTGTTTTTT. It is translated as CASSFYYTGELFF.

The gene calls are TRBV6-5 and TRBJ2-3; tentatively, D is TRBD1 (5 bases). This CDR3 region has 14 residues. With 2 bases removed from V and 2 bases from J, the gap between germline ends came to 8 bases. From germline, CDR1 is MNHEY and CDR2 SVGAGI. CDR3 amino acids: CASSYQGFTDTQYF. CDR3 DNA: TGTGCCAGCAGTTACCAGGGTTTCACAGATACGCAGTATTTT.

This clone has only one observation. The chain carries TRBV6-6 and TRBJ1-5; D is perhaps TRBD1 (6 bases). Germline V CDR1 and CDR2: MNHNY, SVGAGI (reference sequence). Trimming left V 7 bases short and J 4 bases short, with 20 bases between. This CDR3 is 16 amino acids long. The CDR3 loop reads CASTPTHQGTNQPQHF. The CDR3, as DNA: TGTGCCAGCACCCCTACTCATCAGGGGACGAATCAGCCCCAGCATTTT.

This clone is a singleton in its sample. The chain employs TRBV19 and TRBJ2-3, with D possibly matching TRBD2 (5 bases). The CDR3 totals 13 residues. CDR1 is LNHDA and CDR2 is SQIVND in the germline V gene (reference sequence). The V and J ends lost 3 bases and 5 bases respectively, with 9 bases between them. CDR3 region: CASSITSGDTQYF. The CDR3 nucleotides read TGTGCCAGTAGTATCACCAGCGGAGATACGCAGTATTTT.

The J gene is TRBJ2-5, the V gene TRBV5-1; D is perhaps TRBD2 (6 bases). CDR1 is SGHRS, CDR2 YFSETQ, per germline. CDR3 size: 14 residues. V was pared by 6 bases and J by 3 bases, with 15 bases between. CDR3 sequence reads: CASNLMGLKETQYF. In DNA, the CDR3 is TGCGCCAGCAACCTAATGGGACTGAAAGAGACCCAGTACTTC.

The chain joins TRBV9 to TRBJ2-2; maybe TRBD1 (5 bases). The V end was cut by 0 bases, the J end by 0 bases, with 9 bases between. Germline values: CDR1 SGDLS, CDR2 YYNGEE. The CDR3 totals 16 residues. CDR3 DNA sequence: TGTGCCAGCAGCGTAGTAGGGGTCGCGAACACCGGGGAGCTGTTTTTT. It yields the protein CASSVVGVANTGELFF.

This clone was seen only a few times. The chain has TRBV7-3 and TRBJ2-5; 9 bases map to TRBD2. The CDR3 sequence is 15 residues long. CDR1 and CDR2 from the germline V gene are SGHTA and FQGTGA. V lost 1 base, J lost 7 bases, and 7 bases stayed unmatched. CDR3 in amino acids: CASSLSLAGEGTQYF. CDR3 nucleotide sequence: TGTGCCAGCAGCTTAAGTTTAGCGGGAGAGGGGACCCAGTACTTC.

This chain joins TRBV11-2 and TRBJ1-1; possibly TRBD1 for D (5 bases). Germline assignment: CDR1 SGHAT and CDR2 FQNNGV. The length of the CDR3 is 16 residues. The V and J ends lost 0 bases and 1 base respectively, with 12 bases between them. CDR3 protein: CASSLDRGLQNTEAFF. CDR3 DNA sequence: TGTGCCAGCAGCTTAGATAGGGGACTCCAGAACACTGAAGCTTTCTTT. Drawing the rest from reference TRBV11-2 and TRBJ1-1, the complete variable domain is EAGVAQSPRYKIIEKRQSVAFWCNPISGHATLYWYQQILGQGPKLLIQFQNNGVVDDSQLPKDRFSAERLKGVDSTLKIQPAKLEDSAVYLCASSLDRGLQNTEAFFGQGTRLTVV.

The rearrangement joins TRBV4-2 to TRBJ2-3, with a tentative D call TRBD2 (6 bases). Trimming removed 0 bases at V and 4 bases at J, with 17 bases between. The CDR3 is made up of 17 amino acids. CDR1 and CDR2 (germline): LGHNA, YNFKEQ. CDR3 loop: CASSQEGVAEGPDTQYF. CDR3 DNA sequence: TGTGCCAGCAGCCAAGAGGGGGTAGCGGAGGGCCCAGATACGCAGTATTTT.

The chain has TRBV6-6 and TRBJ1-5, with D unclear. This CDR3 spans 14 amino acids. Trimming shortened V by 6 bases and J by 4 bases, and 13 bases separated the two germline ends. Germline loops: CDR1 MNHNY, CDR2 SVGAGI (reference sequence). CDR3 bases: TGTGCCAGCAGCCTACAGAGTCCTAATCAGCCCCAGCATTTT. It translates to CASSLQSPNQPQHF.

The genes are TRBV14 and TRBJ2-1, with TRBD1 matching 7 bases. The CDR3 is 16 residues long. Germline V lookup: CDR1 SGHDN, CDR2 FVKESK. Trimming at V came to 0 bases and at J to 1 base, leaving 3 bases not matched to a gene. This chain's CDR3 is CASSQERTGSYNEQFF. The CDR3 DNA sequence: TGTGCCAGCAGCCAAGAGAGGACAGGATCCTACAATGAGCAGTTCTTC.

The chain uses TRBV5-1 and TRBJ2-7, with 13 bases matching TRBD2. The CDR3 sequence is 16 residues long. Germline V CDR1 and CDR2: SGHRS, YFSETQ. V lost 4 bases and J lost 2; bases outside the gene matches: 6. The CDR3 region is CASSPTTSGRAYEQYF. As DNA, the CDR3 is TGCGCCAGCAGCCCTACTACTAGCGGGAGGGCCTACGAGCAGTACTTC.

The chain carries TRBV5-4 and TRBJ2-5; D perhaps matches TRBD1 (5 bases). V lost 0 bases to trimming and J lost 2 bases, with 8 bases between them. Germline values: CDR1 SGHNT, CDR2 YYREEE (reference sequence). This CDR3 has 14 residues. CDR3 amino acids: CASSLEGQQETQYF. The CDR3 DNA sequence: TGTGCCAGCAGCTTGGAAGGACAACAAGAGACCCAGTACTTC.

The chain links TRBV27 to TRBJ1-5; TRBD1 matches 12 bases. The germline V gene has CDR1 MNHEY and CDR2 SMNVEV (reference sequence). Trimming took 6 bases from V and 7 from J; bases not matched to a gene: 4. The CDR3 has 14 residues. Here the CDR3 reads CASRGQGARQPQHF. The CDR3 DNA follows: TGTGCCAGCAGGGGACAGGGGGCTAGACAGCCCCAGCATTTT.

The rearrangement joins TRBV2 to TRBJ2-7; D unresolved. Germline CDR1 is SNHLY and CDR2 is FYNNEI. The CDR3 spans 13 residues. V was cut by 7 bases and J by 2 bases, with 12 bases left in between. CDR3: CASILDKTYEQYF. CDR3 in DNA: TGTGCCAGCATTCTCGACAAGACCTACGAGCAGTACTTC.

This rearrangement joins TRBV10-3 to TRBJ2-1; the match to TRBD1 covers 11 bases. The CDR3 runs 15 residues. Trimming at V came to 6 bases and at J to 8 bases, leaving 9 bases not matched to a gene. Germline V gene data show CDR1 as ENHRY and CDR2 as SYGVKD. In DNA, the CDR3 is TGTGCCATCAGCCCCGGGACAGGGGGGTCGTATGAGCAGTTCTTC. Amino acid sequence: CAISPGTGGSYEQFF.

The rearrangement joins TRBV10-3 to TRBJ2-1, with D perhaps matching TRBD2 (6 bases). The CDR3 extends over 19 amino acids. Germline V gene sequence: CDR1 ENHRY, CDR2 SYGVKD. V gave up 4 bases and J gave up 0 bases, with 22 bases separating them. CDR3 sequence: CAISGVGEVQIHSYNEQFF. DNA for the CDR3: TGTGCCATCAGTGGCGTGGGGGAGGTTCAGATCCACTCCTACAATGAGCAGTTCTTC.

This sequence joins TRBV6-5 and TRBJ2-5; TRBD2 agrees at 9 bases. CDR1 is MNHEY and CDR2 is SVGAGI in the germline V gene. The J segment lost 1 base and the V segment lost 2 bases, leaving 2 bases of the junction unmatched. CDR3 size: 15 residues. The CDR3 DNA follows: TGTGCCAGCAGTTACCTAGCGGGGACCCAAGAGACCCAGTACTTC. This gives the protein CASSYLAGTQETQYF.